The 18 T cell receptor beta chains below were found in one sample sequenced in a study of blood T cell repertoires in COVID-19. The table came from immunoSEQ multiplex PCR; TCRdb's copy has only in-frame clones and leaves some out. In the table there are about 270,000 clones, about 91% of which are singletons. Sample: PBMCs or T cells enriched from blood (not recorded which). Receptors originate from a woman aged 40 to 49 with acute COVID-19.

The chain couples TRBV6-5 to TRBJ1-1; D ambiguous. This CDR3 region has 13 residues. Trimming cost V 5 bases and J 3 bases, with 10 bases left between them. Germline CDR1 reads MNHEY; CDR2 reads SVGAGI. CDR3 residues: CASSTAEDTEAFF. CDR3 DNA sequence: TGTGCCAGCAGTACAGCCGAAGACACTGAAGCTTTCTTT.

V gene TRBV10-3 combines with J gene TRBJ1-2; no definite D call. This CDR3 is built from 13 residues. Germline CDR1 reads ENHRY; CDR2 reads SYGVKD. V lost 3 bases, J lost 1 base, and 6 bases lay in between. The CDR3 is CAISDQVNYGYTF. The CDR3 nucleotides read TGTGCCATCAGTGACCAGGTTAACTATGGCTACACCTTC.

The CDR3, as DNA: TGTGCCAGCAGCTTAGATCAGCGGGAGGGCCCCTACAATGAGCAGTTCTTC. This sequence encodes CASSLDQREGPYNEQFF. The J gene is TRBJ2-1, the V gene TRBV11-2; 10 bases align to TRBD2. V lost 0 bases, J lost 2 bases, and 4 bases stayed unmatched. CDR3 length: 17 residues. Germline V CDR1 and CDR2: SGHAT, FQNNGV.

The gene calls are TRBV11-3 and TRBJ1-6; TRBD1 matches 7 bases. The V gene's germline CDR1 is SGHNT and CDR2 YENEEA. V dropped 5 bases and J dropped 7; count of bases not matched to a gene: 5. This CDR3 has 14 residues. Here the CDR3 DNA reads TGTGCCAGCAGCCTGGGACAGACCAATTCACCCCTCCACTTT. Protein product: CASSLGQTNSPLHF.

The chain links TRBV7-2 to TRBJ2-1; D might be TRBD1 (6 bases). V shed 2 bases and J shed 8 bases, with 10 bases lying between them. This CDR3 contains 13 residues. Germline V lookup: CDR1 SGHTA, CDR2 FQGNSA. CDR3 DNA sequence: TGTGCCAGCAGCTTAACAGGGCTAGATGAGCAGTTCTTC. Translated: CASSLTGLDEQFF. Using reference TRBV7-2 and TRBJ2-1 for the parts outside the CDR3, the full variable domain is GAGVSQSPSNKVTEKGKDVELRCDPISGHTALYWYRQSLGQGLEFLIYFQGNSAPDKSGLPSDRFSAERTGGSVSTLTIQRTQQEDSAVYLCASSLTGLDEQFFGPGTRLTVL.

The V gene is TRBV19, the J gene TRBJ1-1, with D perhaps matching TRBD1 (5 bases). The CDR3 sequence is 13 residues long. CDR1 LNHDA and CDR2 SQIVND come from the germline V gene (reference sequence). The V end lost 6 bases, the J end lost 5 bases, and 13 bases lay between the germline ends. CDR3 loop: CASRPGSGTEAFF. The DNA for the CDR3 is TGTGCCAGTAGGCCAGGGTCCGGGACTGAAGCTTTCTTT.

This clone was found once. The chain couples TRBV18 to TRBJ1-2; D perhaps matches TRBD1 (5 bases). Trimming stripped 1 base from V and 8 bases from J, with 11 bases between. The CDR3 has 13 residues. Looked up from germline, CDR1 is KGHSH and CDR2 is LQKENI. The CDR3 spells CASSPLGGDGYTF. The CDR3 DNA sequence: TGTGCCAGCTCACCACTCGGCGGGGACGGCTACACCTTC. Full variable domain (missing parts from reference TRBV18 and TRBJ1-2): NAGVMQNPRHLVRRRGQEARLRCSPMKGHSHVYWYRQLPEEGLKFMVYLQKENIIDESGMPKERFSAEFPKEGPSILRIQQVVRGDSAAYFCASSPLGGDGYTFGSGTRLTVV.

This chain connects TRBV28 to TRBJ2-1, with D possibly TRBD1 on 6 matching bases. The CDR3 runs to 16 residues. V shed 4 bases and J shed 1 base, with 14 bases lying between them. The V gene's germline CDR1 is MDHEN and CDR2 SYDVKM. This CDR3 reads CASSSSGTRSYNEQFF. The CDR3 coding sequence is TGTGCCAGCAGTTCCTCCGGGACAAGATCCTACAATGAGCAGTTCTTC.

The chain carries TRBV29-1 and TRBJ2-5, with D perhaps TRBD1 (6 bases). V lost 5 bases and J lost 2, with 21 bases in between. This CDR3 contains 16 residues. The germline V gene has CDR1 SQVTM and CDR2 ANQGSEA. CDR3 bases: TGCAGCGTTTCCCTCTATGGCACAGGGAAGCAAGAGACCCAGTACTTC. Protein sequence: CSVSLYGTGKQETQYF. Supplemented by reference TRBV29-1 and TRBJ2-5, the full variable domain reads SAVISQKPSRDICQRGTSLTIQCQVDSQVTMMFWYRQQPGQSLTLIATANQGSEATYESGFVIDKFPISRPNLTFSTLTVSNMSPEDSSIYLCSVSLYGTGKQETQYFGPGTRLLVL.

CDR3 residues: CARSLTGADGYTF. For the CDR3, the DNA is TGTGCCCGAAGCCTAACAGGGGCGGATGGCTACACCTTC. V usage is TRBV30 and J usage is TRBJ1-2; 7 positions match TRBD1. There are 13 residues in the CDR3. Trimming took 8 bases from V and 6 from J; bases not matched to a gene: 12. Germline V gene data show CDR1 as GTSNPN and CDR2 as SVGIG (reference sequence).

This clone is a singleton in its sample. The chain links TRBV28 to TRBJ1-2, with TRBD1 as a possible D gene (5 bases). The CDR3 contains 11 residues. With 7 bases removed from V and 8 bases from J, the gap between germline ends came to 11 bases. Germline V gene data show CDR1 as MDHEN and CDR2 as SYDVKM. CDR3 nucleotides: TGTGCCAGCACCCCAGGGCTAGGCTACACCTTC. Its protein product is CASTPGLGYTF.

Only a few counts were recorded for this clone. The gene calls are TRBV2 and TRBJ2-5; TRBD1 agrees at 8 bases. Germline V CDR1 and CDR2: SNHLY, FYNNEI. Germline trimming cut 5 bases from V and 1 base from J; bases unmatched to any gene: 9. CDR3 length: 16 amino acids. The CDR3 protein is CASSPRGRGVQETQYF. For the CDR3, the DNA is TGTGCCAGCAGTCCCAGGGGGCGCGGGGTCCAAGAGACCCAGTACTTC.

V usage is TRBV7-5 and J usage is TRBJ1-2; TRBD1, the table's D call, was not compared with the DNA. TRBV7-5 is a pseudogene. The CDR3 runs to 16 residues. The CDR3 DNA reads TGTGCCAGAAGTACCCGGGACAGATGGGTTAACTATGGCTACACCTTC. This translates into CARSTRDRWVNYGYTF.

The CDR3 here is CASSPPSRGDTEAFF. The DNA of the CDR3 is TGTGCCAGCTCACCACCATCCCGCGGAGACACTGAAGCTTTCTTT. The rearrangement joins TRBV18 to TRBJ1-1; D is unresolved. CDR1 is KGHSH, CDR2 LQKENI, per germline. Trimming shortened V by 0 bases and J by 3 bases, and 11 bases separated the two germline ends. The CDR3 length is 15 residues. The variable domain in full, with the rest retrieved from reference TRBV18 and TRBJ1-1, is NAGVMQNPRHLVRRRGQEARLRCSPMKGHSHVYWYRQLPEEGLKFMVYLQKENIIDESGMPKERFSAEFPKEGPSILRIQQVVRGDSAAYFCASSPPSRGDTEAFFGQGTRLTVV.

V usage is TRBV11-2 and J usage is TRBJ1-1; unclear D gene. The length of the CDR3 is 14 residues. Germline V gene sequence: CDR1 SGHAT, CDR2 FQNNGV. The germline V and J ends were trimmed by 3 bases and 5 bases, with 13 bases remaining between them. The chain's CDR3 is CASSFILGRTEAFF. The CDR3 nucleotides are TGTGCCAGCAGCTTTATTCTCGGGAGGACTGAAGCTTTCTTT.

The chain links TRBV7-9 to TRBJ2-3; the match to TRBD1 covers 10 bases. The V gene end was trimmed by 5 bases and the J gene end by 4 bases; junction bases not matched to a gene: 0. This CDR3 has 13 amino acids. CDR1 is SEHNR and CDR2 is FQNEAQ in the germline V gene (reference sequence). CDR3 sequence: CASSGTGADTQYF. CDR3 sequence (DNA): TGTGCCAGCAGCGGGACAGGGGCAGATACGCAGTATTTT.

The chain uses TRBV19 and TRBJ1-5; 10 bases fit TRBD1. Trimming cost V 5 bases and J 7 bases; bases outside gene matches: 5. Looked up from germline, CDR1 is LNHDA and CDR2 is SQIVND (reference sequence). CDR3 length equals 14 residues. CDR3 protein: CASSPRQGAQPQHF. The DNA for the CDR3 is TGTGCCAGTAGTCCACGACAGGGGGCGCAGCCCCAGCATTTT.

The chain links TRBV7-2 to TRBJ2-3; possible D gene TRBD2, 5 bases. There are 13 residues in the CDR3. V lost 7 bases, J lost 4 bases, and 12 bases lay in between. Germline V gives CDR1 SGHTA, CDR2 FQGNSA. For the CDR3, the DNA is TGTGCCAGCAACCTACTAGGGTCAGATACGCAGTATTTT. Translated, it gives CASNLLGSDTQYF.